Given below is one T cell receptor beta chain in context. The data derive from a study of brain T cells in children with intractable seizures. Repertoires were generated with immunoSEQ multiplex PCR, while TCRdb's copy carries only in-frame clones and drops some. This repertoire shows about 76,000 clones, approximately 94% found once; its top ten account for more than 1.5%. This CDR3 spans 16 amino acids. Germline V gives CDR1 SGDLS, CDR2 YYNGEE. The V and J ends lost 3 bases and 11 bases, in that order; junction bases with no gene match: 17. The material was peripheral blood, obtained at surgery. The chain joins TRBV9 to TRBJ1-1; TRBD1 aligns across 9 bases. The TCR comes from a boy under three years old with tuberous sclerosis and intractable seizures. CDR3 bases: TGTGCCAGCAGCGCTCTGCGGGGACAGGGCAATAATGGGGCTTTCTTT. Translating gives CASSALRGQGNNGAFF.